The rows below give T cell receptor beta chains drawn from one sample of a study of blood T cells in healthy people across ages. TCRdb independently ran MiXCR on the 5' RACE reads; one entry per CDR3 protein. The sample has hundreds of thousands of distinct CDR3 sequences; roughly three fifths are singletons. Sequencing was carried out using blood. These receptors were collected from a man between 40 and 49 years old in good health. Both conserved end residues are part of each CDR3. The order of the fields is J gene, D gene, V gene, clone size, CDR3 protein, CDR3 DNA. A D gene is named only where the DNA matches it firmly. The size of a clone is reported for some rows only, either as once, few or many, or as a class for expanded clones.

j_call: TRBJ2-5
d_call: TRBD2
v_call: TRBV20-1
clone_size: .
cdr3_aa: CSARLGTSIVEQYF
cdr3_nt: TGCAGTGCCAGGTTGGGGACTAGCATTGTTGAGCAGTACTTC

j_call: TRBJ1-1
d_call: .
v_call: TRBV20-1
clone_size: many
cdr3_aa: CSARDDLGPPDTEAFF
cdr3_nt: TGCAGTGCTAGAGATGACTTGGGGCCCCCAGACACTGAAGCTTTCTTT

j_call: TRBJ2-7
d_call: TRBD2
v_call: TRBV29-1
clone_size: .
cdr3_aa: CSVDGGRYYEQYF
cdr3_nt: TGCAGCGTTGACGGCGGGAGATACTACGAGCAGTACTTC

j_call: TRBJ2-4
d_call: .
v_call: TRBV6-1
clone_size: few
cdr3_aa: CASSEAGGRGRENIQYF
cdr3_nt: TGTGCCAGCAGTGAAGCAGGTGGCAGGGGTAGGGAAAACATTCAGTACTTC

j_call: TRBJ2-1
d_call: TRBD2
v_call: TRBV3-1
clone_size: .
cdr3_aa: CASSSLLGTRFPGEQFF
cdr3_nt: TGTGCCAGCAGCTCCCTTTTGGGGACTAGGTTCCCCGGTGAGCAGTTCTTC

j_call: TRBJ1-2
d_call: .
v_call: TRBV12-3/TRBV12-4
clone_size: .
cdr3_aa: CASSRTDSYGYTF
cdr3_nt: TGTGCCAGCAGTCGGACGGACAGCTATGGCTACACCTTC

j_call: TRBJ2-5
d_call: .
v_call: TRBV27
clone_size: few
cdr3_aa: CASSYSLGNRETQYF
cdr3_nt: TGTGCCAGCAGTTACTCGTTAGGGAACAGGGAGACCCAGTACTTC

j_call: TRBJ1-2
d_call: TRBD1
v_call: TRBV6-6
clone_size: .
cdr3_aa: CASSQGDRIGYTF
cdr3_nt: TGTGCCAGCAGTCAAGGGGACAGGATCGGCTACACCTTC

j_call: TRBJ2-3
d_call: TRBD1
v_call: TRBV29-1
clone_size: .
cdr3_aa: CSVERDRGRSDTQYF
cdr3_nt: TGCAGCGTTGAAAGGGACAGGGGCCGGTCAGATACGCAGTATTTT

j_call: TRBJ2-5
d_call: TRBD1
v_call: TRBV27
clone_size: .
cdr3_aa: CASSQGQGWEQYF
cdr3_nt: TGTGCCAGCAGTCAAGGACAGGGGTGGGAGCAGTACTTC

j_call: TRBJ2-1
d_call: TRBD1
v_call: TRBV13
clone_size: .
cdr3_aa: CASSLVIGQGDNEQFF
cdr3_nt: TGTGCCAGCAGCTTAGTAATCGGGCAGGGGGACAATGAGCAGTTCTTC

j_call: TRBJ2-7
d_call: TRBD1
v_call: TRBV20-1
clone_size: .
cdr3_aa: CSARDEQGAGYEQYF
cdr3_nt: TGCAGTGCTAGAGATGAACAGGGGGCAGGGTACGAGCAGTACTTC

j_call: TRBJ2-5
d_call: TRBD2
v_call: TRBV7-2
clone_size: .
cdr3_aa: CASSPEGTSGGQETQYF
cdr3_nt: TGTGCCAGCAGCCCTGAAGGGACTAGCGGGGGGCAAGAGACCCAGTACTTC

j_call: TRBJ2-1
d_call: TRBD2
v_call: TRBV7-2
clone_size: .
cdr3_aa: CASRAGGLYNEQFF
cdr3_nt: TGTGCCAGCAGGGCGGGGGGGCTGTACAATGAGCAGTTCTTC

j_call: TRBJ2-3
d_call: .
v_call: TRBV29-1
clone_size: .
cdr3_aa: CSTNSADTQYF
cdr3_nt: TGCAGCACCAACTCTGCAGATACGCAGTATTTT

j_call: TRBJ1-6
d_call: .
v_call: TRBV9
clone_size: few
cdr3_aa: CASSVLGQGNSPLHF
cdr3_nt: TGTGCCAGCAGCGTTCTTGGGCAGGGTAATTCACCCCTCCACTTT

j_call: TRBJ2-1
d_call: TRBD2
v_call: TRBV28
clone_size: .
cdr3_aa: CAKKGLVRDNEQFF
cdr3_nt: TGTGCCAAAAAGGGACTAGTAAGGGACAATGAGCAGTTCTTC

j_call: TRBJ1-2
d_call: .
v_call: TRBV27
clone_size: few
cdr3_aa: CASSPPPGGGLGYGYTF
cdr3_nt: TGTGCCAGCAGCCCGCCACCCGGAGGGGGATTAGGCTATGGCTACACCTTC

j_call: TRBJ1-4
d_call: .
v_call: TRBV6-5
clone_size: .
cdr3_aa: CASRPRTVTTNEKLFF
cdr3_nt: TGTGCCAGCAGGCCACGGACAGTAACAACTAATGAAAAACTGTTTTTT

j_call: TRBJ2-5
d_call: .
v_call: TRBV29-1
clone_size: .
cdr3_aa: CSTRISLSNEQYF
cdr3_nt: TGCAGCACCCGGATTTCGCTCTCCAATGAGCAGTACTTC

j_call: TRBJ2-1
d_call: .
v_call: TRBV20-1
clone_size: .
cdr3_aa: CSARGAGQIYNEQFF
cdr3_nt: TGCAGTGCTAGGGGGGCGGGACAGATTTACAATGAGCAGTTCTTC

j_call: TRBJ2-5
d_call: .
v_call: TRBV6-5
clone_size: .
cdr3_aa: CASSLGGGGAQYF
cdr3_nt: TGTGCCAGCAGCTTGGGTGGAGGGGGAGCCCAGTACTTC

j_call: TRBJ2-3
d_call: .
v_call: TRBV6-2/TRBV6-3
clone_size: .
cdr3_aa: CASTAPGHSTDTQYF
cdr3_nt: TGTGCCAGCACTGCTCCGGGACACAGCACAGATACGCAGTATTTT

j_call: TRBJ2-1
d_call: .
v_call: TRBV12-3/TRBV12-4
clone_size: .
cdr3_aa: CASSPPPAGVNEQFF
cdr3_nt: TGTGCCAGCAGTCCCCCCCCGGCAGGAGTTAATGAGCAGTTCTTC

j_call: TRBJ1-2
d_call: .
v_call: TRBV7-9
clone_size: .
cdr3_aa: CASSHLNYGYTF
cdr3_nt: TGTGCCAGCAGCCACCTTAACTATGGCTACACCTTC

j_call: TRBJ2-3
d_call: TRBD1
v_call: TRBV29-1
clone_size: .
cdr3_aa: CSAWTGNTDTQYF
cdr3_nt: TGCAGCGCCTGGACAGGAAACACAGATACGCAGTATTTT

j_call: TRBJ1-5
d_call: .
v_call: TRBV20-1
clone_size: few
cdr3_aa: CSASTGDSNQPQHF
cdr3_nt: TGCAGTGCTAGCACCGGAGATAGCAATCAGCCCCAGCATTTT

j_call: TRBJ2-5
d_call: .
v_call: TRBV11-3
clone_size: .
cdr3_aa: CASSRRTMKETQYF
cdr3_nt: TGTGCCAGCAGCAGAAGGACTATGAAAGAGACCCAGTACTTC

j_call: TRBJ2-1
d_call: .
v_call: TRBV5-1
clone_size: few
cdr3_aa: CASSSGTATTYNEQFF
cdr3_nt: TGCGCCAGCAGCTCCGGAACAGCTACCACCTACAATGAGCAGTTCTTC

j_call: TRBJ2-3
d_call: .
v_call: TRBV3-1
clone_size: .
cdr3_aa: CASSQSTSSTDTQYF
cdr3_nt: TGTGCCAGCAGCCAATCGACTTCTAGCACAGATACGCAGTATTTT

j_call: TRBJ2-4
d_call: .
v_call: TRBV28
clone_size: .
cdr3_aa: CASSLLLLGQGGPPIQYF
cdr3_nt: TGTGCCAGCAGTTTATTATTGTTGGGGCAGGGGGGACCACCCATTCAGTACTTC

j_call: TRBJ2-7
d_call: TRBD1
v_call: TRBV11-2
clone_size: .
cdr3_aa: CASSLDGGTGLYEQYF
cdr3_nt: TGTGCCAGCAGCTTAGATGGTGGGACAGGCCTCTACGAGCAGTACTTC

j_call: TRBJ2-7
d_call: .
v_call: TRBV6-5
clone_size: .
cdr3_aa: CASSYSNGGSEQYF
cdr3_nt: TGTGCCAGCAGTTACTCGAACGGCGGATCCGAGCAGTACTTC

j_call: TRBJ2-6
d_call: .
v_call: TRBV28
clone_size: few
cdr3_aa: CASSLGQASGANVLTF
cdr3_nt: TGTGCCAGCAGTTTGGGCCAGGCCTCTGGGGCCAACGTCCTGACTTTC

j_call: TRBJ2-7
d_call: .
v_call: TRBV5-1
clone_size: .
cdr3_aa: CASSLVQSGSYEQYF
cdr3_nt: TGCGCCAGCAGCTTGGTTCAGTCCGGATCCTACGAGCAGTACTTC

j_call: TRBJ2-7
d_call: .
v_call: TRBV7-2
clone_size: .
cdr3_aa: CASSLGFNSYEQYF
cdr3_nt: TGTGCCAGCAGCTTAGGGTTCAACTCCTACGAGCAGTACTTC

j_call: TRBJ2-7
d_call: TRBD1
v_call: TRBV27
clone_size: .
cdr3_aa: CASSFSGQGWYEQYF
cdr3_nt: TGTGCCAGCAGTTTTTCCGGACAGGGATGGTACGAGCAGTACTTC

j_call: TRBJ2-3
d_call: .
v_call: TRBV5-1
clone_size: few
cdr3_aa: CASSFDGQPSTDTQYF
cdr3_nt: TGCGCCAGCAGCTTCGATGGACAGCCCAGCACAGATACGCAGTATTTT

j_call: TRBJ1-1
d_call: .
v_call: TRBV27
clone_size: .
cdr3_aa: CASSLGAAVDEAFF
cdr3_nt: TGTGCCAGCAGTTTGGGCGCTGCGGTCGATGAAGCTTTCTTT